This TCR beta chain was observed in a study of tumor and adjacent non-tumor tissue in lung cancer. This clonotype was detected ten times or more. The template was RNA from unsorted bulk tissue. Three rounds of nested PCR, following a modified ARM-PCR protocol, produced the TCRbeta library. TCRdb re-derived calls from the multiplex PCR reads in MiXCR, one entry per CDR3 protein. Found here are over 130,000 distinct CDR3 sequences, around 67% of them singletons; the top ten hold roughly 20%. There are 14 residues in the CDR3. V shed 4 bases and J shed 4 bases, with 16 bases lying between them. Germline V gives CDR1 DFQATT, CDR2 SNEGSKA (reference sequence).

Sequenced: lung tumor tissue. This chain links TRBV20-1 with TRBJ1-2, with D unresolved. This clonotype was obtained from a man aged 55-75 years with small cell lung cancer. Here the CDR3 DNA reads TGCAGTGCTACCACTCCAAGGTCGTTCTATGGCTACACCTTC. Amino acid sequence: CSATTPRSFYGYTF.